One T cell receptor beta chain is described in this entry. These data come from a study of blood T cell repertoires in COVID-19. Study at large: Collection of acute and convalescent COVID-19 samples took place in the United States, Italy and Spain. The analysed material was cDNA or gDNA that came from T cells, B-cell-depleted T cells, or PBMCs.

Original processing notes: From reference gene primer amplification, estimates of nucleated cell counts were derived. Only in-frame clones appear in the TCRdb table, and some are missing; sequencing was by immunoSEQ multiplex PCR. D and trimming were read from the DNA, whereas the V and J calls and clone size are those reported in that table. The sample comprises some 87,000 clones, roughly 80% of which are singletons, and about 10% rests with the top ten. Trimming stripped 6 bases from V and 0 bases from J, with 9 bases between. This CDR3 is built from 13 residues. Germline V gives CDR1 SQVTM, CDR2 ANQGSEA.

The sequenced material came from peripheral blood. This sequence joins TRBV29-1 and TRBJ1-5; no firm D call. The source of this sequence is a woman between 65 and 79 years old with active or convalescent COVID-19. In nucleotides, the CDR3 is TGCAGCGTCGCGAGAGATAGCAATCAGCCCCAGCATTTT. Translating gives CSVARDSNQPQHF.